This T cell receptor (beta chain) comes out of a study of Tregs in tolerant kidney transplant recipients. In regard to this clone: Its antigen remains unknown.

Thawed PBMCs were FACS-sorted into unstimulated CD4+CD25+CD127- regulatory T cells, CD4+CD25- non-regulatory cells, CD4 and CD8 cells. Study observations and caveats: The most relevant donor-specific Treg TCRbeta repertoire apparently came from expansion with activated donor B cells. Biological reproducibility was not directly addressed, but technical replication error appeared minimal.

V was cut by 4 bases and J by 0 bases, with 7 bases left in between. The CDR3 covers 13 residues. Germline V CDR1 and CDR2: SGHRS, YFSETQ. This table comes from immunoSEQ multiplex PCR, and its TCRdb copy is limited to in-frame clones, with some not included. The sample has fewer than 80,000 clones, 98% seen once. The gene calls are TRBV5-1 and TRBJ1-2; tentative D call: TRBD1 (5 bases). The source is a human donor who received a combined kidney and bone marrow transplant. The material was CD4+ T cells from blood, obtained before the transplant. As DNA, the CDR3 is TGCGCCAGCAGCCTGACAGCTAACTATGGCTACACCTTC. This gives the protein CASSLTANYGYTF.